Below, 20 T cell receptor beta chains from the same sample are listed, as sequenced in a study of cytomegalovirus exposure and HLA in healthy donors. It was with 60 Vbeta and 13 Jbeta primers that the PCR ran. Method: immunoSEQ multiplex PCR; TCRdb's copy keeps in-frame clones and lacks some. The table includes 130,000 or so clones, around 72% detected once. Source material: PBMCs. These receptors originate from a woman aged 18-29 years in good health and CMV-seronegative.

V usage is TRBV6-1 and J usage is TRBJ2-7; perhaps TRBD1 as D (5 bases). The CDR3 has 14 amino acids. Trimming shortened V by 2 bases and J by 3 bases, and 11 bases separated the two germline ends. Per the germline V gene, CDR1 is MNHNS and CDR2 is SASEGT. The CDR3 loop reads CASSEPGLRYEQYF. The CDR3 DNA sequence: TGTGCCAGCAGTGAACCAGGGCTCCGCTACGAGCAGTACTTC.

The CDR3 loop reads CAINGGTANTEAFF. CDR3 DNA: TGTGCCATAAATGGCGGGACAGCTAACACTGAAGCTTTCTTT. This chain uses TRBV2 with TRBJ1-1; 7 bases map to TRBD1. Looked up from germline, CDR1 is SNHLY and CDR2 is FYNNEI. After removal of 10 bases from V and 2 bases from J, the junction contained 10 bases not matched to a gene. This CDR3 contains 14 residues.

This clone was found a few times. The chain is built from TRBV29-1 and TRBJ1-1; D remains ambiguous. Germline loops: CDR1 SQVTM, CDR2 ANQGSEA. Trimming took 5 bases from V and 5 from J, leaving 12 bases between them. The CDR3 loop spans 12 amino acids. The DNA for the CDR3 is TGCAGCGTTCGACTTCAAGAAACTGAAGCTTTCTTT. The encoded protein is CSVRLQETEAFF.

The rearrangement joins TRBV5-8 to TRBJ2-3; 9 bases are shared with TRBD2. V trimming: 4 bases; J trimming: 1 base; junction bases outside the gene matches: 7. CDR1 and CDR2 (germline): SGHTS, YDEGEE. CDR3 size: 16 residues. The CDR3 reads CASSRQLAGGTDTQYF. CDR3 nucleotides: TGTGCCAGCAGCAGGCAATTAGCGGGAGGCACAGATACGCAGTATTTT.

This sequence joins TRBV2 and TRBJ1-5; 8 nucleotides align to TRBD1. Germline CDR1 SNHLY, CDR2 FYNNEI. There are 13 residues in the CDR3. V trimming: 7 bases; J trimming: 8 bases; junction bases outside the gene matches: 7. The CDR3 sequence is CASMNRGREPQHF. The CDR3 DNA reads TGTGCCAGCATGAACAGGGGGAGGGAGCCCCAGCATTTT. Filled out from reference TRBV2 and TRBJ1-5, the complete variable domain reads EPEVTQTPSHQVTQMGQEVILRCVPISNHLYFYWYRQILGQKVEFLVSFYNNEISEKSEIFDDQFSVERPDGSNFTLKIRSTKLEDSAMYFCASMNRGREPQHFGDGTRLSIL.

V is TRBV4-1 and J is TRBJ2-1, with 8 positions matching TRBD2. The CDR3 is made up of 17 amino acids. V shed 1 base and J 7 bases; nucleotides not matched to a gene: 12. Germline lookup yields CDR1 MGHRA and CDR2 YSYEKL. Here the CDR3 DNA reads TGCGCCAGCAGCCAAGCTCCCGGACTAGAGCGGGGGAATGAGCAGTTCTTC. It translates to CASSQAPGLERGNEQFF.

This clone has only a few counts. This rearrangement joins TRBV5-6 to TRBJ2-1, with 10 nucleotides matching TRBD2. The ends lost 2 bases at V and 8 bases at J; junction bases unmatched: 10. The CDR3 is 16 amino acids. Germline loops: CDR1 SGHDT, CDR2 YYEEEE. The CDR3 loop is CASSFPSGRGEDEQFF. CDR3 bases: TGTGCCAGCAGCTTTCCTAGCGGGAGAGGCGAGGATGAGCAGTTCTTC.

The rearrangement uses TRBV29-1 and TRBJ1-2; TRBD1 aligns across 10 bases. CDR1 and CDR2 from the germline V gene are SQVTM and ANQGSEA. The CDR3 runs 14 residues. Trimming at V came to 7 bases and at J to 14 bases, leaving 19 bases not matched to a gene. This CDR3 reads CSAGTGENSPRGTF. The CDR3, as DNA: TGCAGCGCTGGGACAGGGGAAAACTCTCCCCGCGGGACCTTC.

The rearrangement uses TRBV5-6 and TRBJ2-5, with TRBD2 identical over 7 bases. V shed 4 bases, J shed 3 bases, and the junction held 9 bases outside the gene matches. Germline CDR1 SGHDT, CDR2 YYEEEE. This CDR3 has 15 amino acids. CDR3 sequence: CASSGVRTSEETQYF. CDR3 DNA sequence: TGTGCCAGCAGCGGGGTAAGAACTAGCGAAGAGACCCAGTACTTC.

V usage is TRBV19 and J usage is TRBJ1-3; 7 nucleotides line up with TRBD1. This CDR3 contains 16 residues. Trimming at V came to 3 bases and at J to 0 bases, leaving 5 bases not matched to a gene. From germline, CDR1 is LNHDA and CDR2 SQIVND (reference sequence). The CDR3 region has the DNA TGTGCCAGTAGTATTGGGGACAGCTTCTCTGGAAACACCATATATTTT. Its translation: CASSIGDSFSGNTIYF.

This rearrangement joins TRBV25-1 to TRBJ2-3; 7 bases align to TRBD1. Germline CDR1 MGHDK, CDR2 SYGVNS. Trimming cost V 8 bases and J 14 bases; bases outside gene matches: 10. This CDR3 contains 11 residues. CDR3 sequence reads: CASGSLDRVYF. The DNA of the CDR3 is TGTGCCAGCGGAAGCCTAGACAGGGTGTATTTT.

V is TRBV2 and J is TRBJ1-2; a possible D gene is TRBD1 (5 bases). The CDR3 sequence is 17 residues long. Germline V lookup: CDR1 SNHLY, CDR2 FYNNEI. V was trimmed by 4 bases and J by 5 bases, leaving 23 bases between them. CDR3: CASSVGGVLTANYGYTF. Written as DNA, the CDR3 is TGTGCCAGCAGTGTGGGGGGAGTCCTTACCGCGAATTATGGCTACACCTTC.

This clone has a handful of counts. The chain joins TRBV5-6 to TRBJ2-6; D possibly corresponds to TRBD1 (8 bases). The germline V gene has CDR1 SGHDT and CDR2 YYEEEE. V was cut by 3 bases and J by 0 bases, with 16 bases left in between. This CDR3 comprises 18 residues. CDR3 sequence (DNA): TGTGCCAGCAGCTCAACAGGGGGGGAACGCTCTGGGGCCAACGTCCTGACTTTC. Encoded protein: CASSSTGGERSGANVLTF.

This clone was observed a few times. The V gene is TRBV29-1, the J gene TRBJ1-2, with TRBD1 identical over 7 bases. The CDR3 extends over 12 amino acids. V was clipped by 4 bases and J by 6 bases; unmatched bases: 5. Per germline, CDR1 SQVTM and CDR2 ANQGSEA. CDR3 protein: CSVGTGVDGYTF. In DNA form, the CDR3 reads TGCAGCGTTGGAACAGGGGTCGATGGCTACACCTTC.

This sequence joins TRBV5-1 and TRBJ1-4, with D perhaps TRBD1 (5 bases). V shed 0 bases and J shed 2 bases, with 11 bases lying between them. Germline V gene sequence: CDR1 SGHRS, CDR2 YFSETQ. CDR3 length: 16 amino acids. DNA for the CDR3: TGCGCCAGCAGCTTGGATGGGGCGCGCACTAATGAAAAACTGTTTTTT. This gives the protein CASSLDGARTNEKLFF.

This sequence joins TRBV6-1 and TRBJ2-1; 7 nucleotides line up with TRBD2. Germline-derived CDR1 and CDR2 are MNHNS and SASEGT. V shed 3 bases and J 7 bases; nucleotides not matched to a gene: 6. The CDR3 totals 14 residues. CDR3 sequence (DNA): TGTGCCAGCAGTGACGCCTTTAGCGGGAATGAGCAGTTCTTC. This sequence encodes CASSDAFSGNEQFF.

This clone was counted only a few times. This rearrangement joins TRBV5-1 to TRBJ2-5; maybe TRBD2 (6 bases). CDR1 is SGHRS, CDR2 YFSETQ, per germline. The CDR3 is 15 amino acids. V lost 5 bases and J lost 0, with 14 bases in between. The CDR3 here is CASRGTPENQETQYF. CDR3 DNA: TGCGCCAGCAGAGGGACTCCCGAGAACCAAGAGACCCAGTACTTC.

The chain links TRBV21-1 to TRBJ2-1; the table's D call, TRBD2, has no DNA check behind it. TRBV21-1 is annotated as a pseudogene. The CDR3 is 15 residues long. In DNA, the CDR3 is TGTGCCAGCAGCTTCAGACTAGCGGGAGTCAATGAGCAGTTCTTC. This sequence encodes CASSFRLAGVNEQFF.

This clone was picked up one time. This sequence joins TRBV27 and TRBJ2-4; no reliable D call. The CDR3 contains 14 residues. Germline V lookup: CDR1 MNHEY, CDR2 SMNVEV (reference sequence). V lost 6 bases, J lost 1 base, and 10 bases lay in between. This CDR3 reads CASRTVRAKNIQYF. CDR3 nucleotide sequence: TGTGCCAGCAGGACTGTGAGGGCCAAAAACATTCAGTACTTC.

The chain employs TRBV27 and TRBJ2-7; 9 positions match TRBD2. The germline gives CDR1 MNHEY, CDR2 SMNVEV (reference sequence). The V gene end was trimmed by 6 bases and the J gene end by 2 bases; junction bases not matched to a gene: 8. There are 15 residues in the CDR3. CDR3 loop: CASSLGAGGPYEQYF. The CDR3 DNA reads as TGTGCCAGCAGCCTTGGGGCGGGAGGGCCCTACGAGCAGTACTTC.